Here is one T cell receptor (beta chain) with its context. This sample stems from a study of blood T cell repertoires in COVID-19. The protocol was immunoSEQ multiplex PCR, while the TCRdb copy is restricted to in-frame clones and leaves out a portion. This sample has about 220,000 clones, with 83% found just once. The CDR3 totals 12 residues. The ends were cut back, 0 bases at V and 3 bases at J, with 3 bases in the middle. Germline assignment: CDR1 ENHRY and CDR2 SYGVKD. This study enrolled people aged about 18 to 90 from about two dozen US geographic areas. The chain recombines TRBV10-3 with TRBJ2-7; no definite D call. This clonotype was obtained from a woman aged 40-49 years who had been exposed to COVID-19. The sample was PBMCs or T cells enriched from blood (not recorded which). CDR3 DNA sequence: TGTGCCATCAGTGAGTCCGTCTACGAGCAGTACTTC. Its translation: CAISESVYEQYF.